This TCR beta chain comes out of a study of technical replicates of blood from a handful of donors. Assay used: immunoSEQ multiplex PCR; TCRdb lists only in-frame clones, some missing. The data show tens of thousands of clones, with roughly 92% seen just once and approximately 0.39% held by the top ten. In this sample, this clone turned up a few times. The length of the CDR3 is 15 residues. CDR1 is SGDLS, CDR2 YYNGEE, per germline. J was trimmed by 4 bases and V by 0 bases; bases with no gene match: 4. This rearrangement joins TRBV9 to TRBJ1-5; 7 bases map to TRBD1. The TCR was taken from a human donor in good health. The sample comprised T cells isolated from PBMCs. This chain's CDR3 is CASSVGGGQNQPQHF. As DNA, the CDR3 is TGTGCCAGCAGCGTAGGAGGGGGCCAAAATCAGCCCCAGCATTTT.